The entry below gives a single TCR beta chain sequence along with its context. The antigen remains unidentified. This sample is drawn from a study of cytomegalovirus exposure and HLA in healthy donors. Whole-study context: A previous analysis identified around 120 million unique TCR beta sequences derived from 180 million or so T cells. Study results and limitations: There were several of the most significant clusters that appeared linked to common viral pathogens in a later analysis. Analysis was carried out at a later point, and it linked a missense DCLRE1C variant to TCR beta V- and J-gene trimming.

J was trimmed by 3 bases and V by 4 bases; bases with no gene match: 7. Germline CDR1 is SGHRS and CDR2 is YFSETQ. The CDR3 totals 15 residues. PCR was performed using 60 Vbeta and 13 Jbeta primers. TCRdb's copy holds only in-frame clones and misses some; the assay was immunoSEQ multiplex PCR. The sample includes 200,000 to 300,000 clones, 85% of them seen just once. Sequencing was done on a sample of PBMCs. This chain joins TRBV5-1 and TRBJ1-2; 9 bases match TRBD1. The source is a girl between 2 and 10 years old in good health and CMV-seronegative. This CDR3 is CASSLQGARDYGYTF. As DNA, the CDR3 is TGCGCCAGCAGCCTACAGGGGGCGAGGGACTATGGCTACACCTTC.